This T cell receptor beta chain originates from a study of OX40 agonist ivuxolimab in advanced cancers. Measured with immunoSEQ multiplex PCR; TCRdb has only the in-frame clones, and not every one. This table holds under 100,000 clones, approximately 89% found once. The source was CD4+ or CD8+ T cells sorted from blood, collected in a trial of the OX40 agonist ivuxolimab. The clonotype originates from an adult with an advanced solid tumor such as melanoma, head and neck, liver or kidney cancer.

The CDR3 is CASSQDFDGGSTGSYTF. The CDR3 bases are TGCGCCAGCAGCCAAGACTTCGACGGCGGGTCCACTGGGAGCTACACCTTC. The V call is TRBV4-1, the J call TRBJ1-2; D ambiguous. Germline V gene data show CDR1 as MGHRA and CDR2 as YSYEKL. The CDR3 sequence is 17 residues long. Trimming cost V 0 bases and J 9 bases, with 23 bases left between them.